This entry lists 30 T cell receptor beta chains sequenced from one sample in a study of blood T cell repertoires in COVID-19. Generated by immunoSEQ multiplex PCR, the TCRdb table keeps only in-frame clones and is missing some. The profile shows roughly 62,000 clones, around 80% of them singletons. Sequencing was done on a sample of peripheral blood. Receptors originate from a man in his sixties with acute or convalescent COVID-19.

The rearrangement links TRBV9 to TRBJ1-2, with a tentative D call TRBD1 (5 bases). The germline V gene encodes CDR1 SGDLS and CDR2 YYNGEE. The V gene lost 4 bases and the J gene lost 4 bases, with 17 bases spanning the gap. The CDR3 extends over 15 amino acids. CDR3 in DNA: TGTGCCAGCAGCCCGTCGAGTGGGGGAGGCTATGGCTACACCTTC. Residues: CASSPSSGGGYGYTF.

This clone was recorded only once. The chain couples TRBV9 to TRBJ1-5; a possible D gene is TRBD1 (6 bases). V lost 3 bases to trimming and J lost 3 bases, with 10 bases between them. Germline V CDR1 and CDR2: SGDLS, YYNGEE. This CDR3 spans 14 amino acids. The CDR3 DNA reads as TGTGCCAGCAGCGAGGGGGATTACAATCAGCCCCAGCATTTT. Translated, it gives CASSEGDYNQPQHF.

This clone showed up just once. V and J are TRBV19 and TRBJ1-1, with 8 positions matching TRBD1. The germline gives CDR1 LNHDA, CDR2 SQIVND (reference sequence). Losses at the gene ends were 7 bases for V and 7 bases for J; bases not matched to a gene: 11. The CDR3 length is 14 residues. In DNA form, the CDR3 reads TGTGCCAGTAAAGGTACAGGGGGATTAGGTGAAGCTTTCTTT. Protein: CASKGTGGLGEAFF.

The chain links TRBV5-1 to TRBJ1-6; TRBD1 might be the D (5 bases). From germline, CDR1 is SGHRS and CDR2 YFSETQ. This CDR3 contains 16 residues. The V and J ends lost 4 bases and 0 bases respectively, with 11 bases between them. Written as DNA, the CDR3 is TGCGCCAGCAGCCCGGACACGGTCTCCTATAATTCACCCCTCCACTTT. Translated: CASSPDTVSYNSPLHF.

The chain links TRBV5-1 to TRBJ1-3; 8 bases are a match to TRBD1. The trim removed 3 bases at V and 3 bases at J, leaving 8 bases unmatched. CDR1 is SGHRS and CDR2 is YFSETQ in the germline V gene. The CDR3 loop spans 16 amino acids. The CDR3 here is CASSSQGDVNGNTIYF. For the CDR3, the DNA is TGCGCCAGCAGCTCACAGGGGGATGTTAATGGAAACACCATATATTTT.

The CDR3 DNA is TGTGCCAGCAGTCCGGGAGGATCCTATGGCTACACCTTC. It specifies CASSPGGSYGYTF. V and J are TRBV6-5 and TRBJ1-2, with unresolved D. V lost 5 bases to trimming and J lost 4 bases, with 11 bases between them. The germline V gene has CDR1 MNHEY and CDR2 SVGAGI. This CDR3 region has 13 residues.

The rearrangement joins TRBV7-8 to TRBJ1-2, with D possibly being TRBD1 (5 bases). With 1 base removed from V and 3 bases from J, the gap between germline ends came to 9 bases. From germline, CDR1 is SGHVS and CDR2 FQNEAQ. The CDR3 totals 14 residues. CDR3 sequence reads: CASSLGGSDYGYTF. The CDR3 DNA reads TGTGCCAGCAGCTTAGGGGGCTCTGACTATGGCTACACCTTC. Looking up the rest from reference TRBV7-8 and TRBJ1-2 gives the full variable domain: GAGVSQSPRYKVAKRGQDVALRCDPISGHVSLFWYQQALGQGPEFLTYFQNEAQLDKSGLPSDRFFAERPEGSVSTLKIQRTQQEDSAVYLCASSLGGSDYGYTFGSGTRLTVV.

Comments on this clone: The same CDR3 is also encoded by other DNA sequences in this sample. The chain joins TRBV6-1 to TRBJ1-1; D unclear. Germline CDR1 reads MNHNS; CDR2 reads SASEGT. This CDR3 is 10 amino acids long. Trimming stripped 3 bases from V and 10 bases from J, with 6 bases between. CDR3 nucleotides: TGTGCCAGCAGTGAGCGGGGAGCTTTCTTT. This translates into CASSERGAFF.

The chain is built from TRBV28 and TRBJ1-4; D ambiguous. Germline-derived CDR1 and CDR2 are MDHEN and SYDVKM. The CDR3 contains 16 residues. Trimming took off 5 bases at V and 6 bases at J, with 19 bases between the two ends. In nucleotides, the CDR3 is TGTGCCAGCAGTCCGGCCGGGTTTTCAATGGATGAAAAACTGTTTTTT. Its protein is CASSPAGFSMDEKLFF. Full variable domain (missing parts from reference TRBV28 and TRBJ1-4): DVKVTQSSRYLVKRTGEKVFLECVQDMDHENMFWYRQDPGLGLRLIYFSYDVKMKEKGDIPEGYSVSREKKERFSLILESASTNQTSMYLCASSPAGFSMDEKLFFGSGTQLSVL.

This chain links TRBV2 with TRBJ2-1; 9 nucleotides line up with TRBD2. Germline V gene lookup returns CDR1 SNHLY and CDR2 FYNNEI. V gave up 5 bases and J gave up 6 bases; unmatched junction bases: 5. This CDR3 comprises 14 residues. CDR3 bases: TGTGCCAGCAGTAGACTAGCGGATCCCAATGAGCAGTTCTTC. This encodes CASSRLADPNEQFF.

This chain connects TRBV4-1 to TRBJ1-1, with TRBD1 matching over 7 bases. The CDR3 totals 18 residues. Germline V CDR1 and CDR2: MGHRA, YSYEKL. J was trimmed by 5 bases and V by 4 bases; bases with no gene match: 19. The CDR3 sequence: CASSPGGTANSRRTEAFF. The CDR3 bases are TGCGCCAGCAGCCCAGGAGGGACAGCAAATTCTCGAAGGACTGAAGCTTTCTTT.

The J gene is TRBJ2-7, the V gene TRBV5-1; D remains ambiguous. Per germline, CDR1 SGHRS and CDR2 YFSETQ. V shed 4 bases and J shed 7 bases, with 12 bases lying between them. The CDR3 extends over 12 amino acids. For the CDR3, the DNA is TGCGCCAGCAGCCCCGGTAGCTATGAGCAGTACTTC. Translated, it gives CASSPGSYEQYF. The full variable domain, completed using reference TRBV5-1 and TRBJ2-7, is KAGVTQTPRYLIKTRGQQVTLSCSPISGHRSVSWYQQTPGQGLQFLFEYFSETQRNKGNFPGRFSGRQFSNSRSEMNVSTLELGDSALYLCASSPGSYEQYFGPGTRLTVT.

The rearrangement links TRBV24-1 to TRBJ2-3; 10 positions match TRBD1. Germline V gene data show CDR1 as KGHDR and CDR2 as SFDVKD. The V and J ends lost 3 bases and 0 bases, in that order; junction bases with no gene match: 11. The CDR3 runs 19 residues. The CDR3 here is CATSDTRSGTGASTDTQYF. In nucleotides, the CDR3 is TGTGCCACCAGTGATACACGATCCGGGACAGGGGCTAGCACAGATACGCAGTATTTT.

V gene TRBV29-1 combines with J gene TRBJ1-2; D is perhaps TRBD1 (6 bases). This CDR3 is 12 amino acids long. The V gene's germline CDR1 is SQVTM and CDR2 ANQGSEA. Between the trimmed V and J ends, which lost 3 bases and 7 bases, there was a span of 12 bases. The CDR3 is CSVEGSGAGYTF. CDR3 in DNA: TGCAGCGTTGAGGGTTCAGGGGCTGGCTACACCTTC.

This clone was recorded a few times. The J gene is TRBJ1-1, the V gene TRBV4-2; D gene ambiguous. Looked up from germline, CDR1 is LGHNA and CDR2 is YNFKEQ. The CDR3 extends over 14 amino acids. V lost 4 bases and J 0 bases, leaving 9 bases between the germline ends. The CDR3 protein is CASSPWLMNTEAFF. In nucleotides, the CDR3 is TGTGCCAGCAGCCCTTGGCTGATGAACACTGAAGCTTTCTTT.

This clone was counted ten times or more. The CDR3 loop reads CASSEIVADSEVQFF. Written as DNA, the CDR3 is TGTGCCAGCAGTGAAATAGTGGCGGACTCCGAGGTGCAGTTCTTC. The chain has TRBV6-1 and TRBJ2-1; a possible D gene is TRBD2 (5 bases). Per germline, CDR1 MNHNS and CDR2 SASEGT. V dropped 2 bases and J dropped 12 bases, with 20 bases sitting between them. The CDR3 extends over 15 amino acids.

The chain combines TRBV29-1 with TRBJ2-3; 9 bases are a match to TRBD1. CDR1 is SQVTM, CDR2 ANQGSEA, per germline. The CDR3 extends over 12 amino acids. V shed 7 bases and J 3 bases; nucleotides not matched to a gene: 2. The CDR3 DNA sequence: TGCAGCGCGACAGGGGGAACAGATACGCAGTATTTT. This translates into CSATGGTDTQYF.

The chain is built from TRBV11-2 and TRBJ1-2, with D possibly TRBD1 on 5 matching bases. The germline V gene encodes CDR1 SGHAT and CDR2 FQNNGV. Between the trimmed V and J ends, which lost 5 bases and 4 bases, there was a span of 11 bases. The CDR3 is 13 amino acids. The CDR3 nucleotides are TGTGCCAGCAGCGCAGGGCCGAGCTATGGCTACACCTTC. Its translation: CASSAGPSYGYTF.

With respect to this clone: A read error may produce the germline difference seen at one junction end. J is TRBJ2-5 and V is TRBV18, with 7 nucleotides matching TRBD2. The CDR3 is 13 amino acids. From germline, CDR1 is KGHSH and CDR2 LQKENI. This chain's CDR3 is CASAPGLQETQYF. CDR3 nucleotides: TGTGCCAGCGCACCGGGACTACAAGAGACCCAGTACTTC.

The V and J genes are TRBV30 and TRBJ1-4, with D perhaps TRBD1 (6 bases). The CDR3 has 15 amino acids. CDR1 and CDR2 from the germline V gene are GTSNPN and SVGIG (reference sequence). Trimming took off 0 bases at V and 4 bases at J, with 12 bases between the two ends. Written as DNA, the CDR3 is TGTGCCTGGAGTGTACCGACAGGTCTTAATGAAAAACTGTTTTTT. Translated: CAWSVPTGLNEKLFF.

DNA of the CDR3: TGTGCCAGCAGCCCCCGGTTCGCGGGTGTTTCTGAAGCTTTCTTT. The encoded protein is CASSPRFAGVSEAFF. The chain couples TRBV7-8 to TRBJ1-1; the D is unclear. Per germline, CDR1 SGHVS and CDR2 FQNEAQ. Trimming left V 5 bases short and J 6 bases short, with 19 bases between. The CDR3 runs 15 residues.

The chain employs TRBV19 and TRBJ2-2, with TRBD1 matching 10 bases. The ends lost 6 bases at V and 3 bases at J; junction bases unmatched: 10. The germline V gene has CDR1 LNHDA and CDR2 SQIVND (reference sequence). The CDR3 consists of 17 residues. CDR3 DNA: TGTGCCAGTAGCCGGAATTCCGGGACAGGGGACACCGGGGAGCTGTTTTTT. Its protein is CASSRNSGTGDTGELFF.

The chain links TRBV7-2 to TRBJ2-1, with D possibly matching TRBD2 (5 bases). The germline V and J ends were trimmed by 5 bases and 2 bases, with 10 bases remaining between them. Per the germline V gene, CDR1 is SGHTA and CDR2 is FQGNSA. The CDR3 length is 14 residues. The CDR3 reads CASSPWGAYNEQFF. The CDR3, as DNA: TGTGCCAGCAGCCCGTGGGGAGCCTACAATGAGCAGTTCTTC.

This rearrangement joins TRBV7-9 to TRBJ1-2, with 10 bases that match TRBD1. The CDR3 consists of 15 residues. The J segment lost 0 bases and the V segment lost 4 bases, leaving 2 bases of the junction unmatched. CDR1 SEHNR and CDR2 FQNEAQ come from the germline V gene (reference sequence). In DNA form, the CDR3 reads TGTGCCAGCAGCTCGACAGGGGGCTCTAACTATGGCTACACCTTC. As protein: CASSSTGGSNYGYTF.

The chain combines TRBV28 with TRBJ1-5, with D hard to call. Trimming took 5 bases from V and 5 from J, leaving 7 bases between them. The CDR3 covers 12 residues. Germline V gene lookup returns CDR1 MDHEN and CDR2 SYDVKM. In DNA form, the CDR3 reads TGTGCCAGCAGTCGTGTGTATCAGCCCCAGCATTTT. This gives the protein CASSRVYQPQHF.

The CDR3 nucleotides read TGTGCCAGTAGTCCAAATACGATAGATGTTGGCTACGAGCAGTACTTC. It is translated as CASSPNTIDVGYEQYF. The rearrangement joins TRBV19 to TRBJ2-7, with D unclear. Trimming pared 5 bases from V and 3 bases from J, leaving 20 bases between. The germline V gene has CDR1 LNHDA and CDR2 SQIVND (reference sequence). The CDR3 covers 16 residues. The variable domain in full, completed from reference TRBV19 and TRBJ2-7, reads DGGITQSPKYLFRKEGQNVTLSCEQNLNHDAMYWYRQDPGQGLRLIYYSQIVNDFQKGDIAEGYSVSREKKESFPLTVTSAQKNPTAFYLCASSPNTIDVGYEQYFGPGTRLTVT.

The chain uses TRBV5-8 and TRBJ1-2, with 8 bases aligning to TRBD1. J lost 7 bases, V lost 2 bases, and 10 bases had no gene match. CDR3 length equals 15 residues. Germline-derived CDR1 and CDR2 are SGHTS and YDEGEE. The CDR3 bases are TGTGCCAGCAGCTTAATGGACAGGGTAATTCTTGGCTACACCTTC. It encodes CASSLMDRVILGYTF.

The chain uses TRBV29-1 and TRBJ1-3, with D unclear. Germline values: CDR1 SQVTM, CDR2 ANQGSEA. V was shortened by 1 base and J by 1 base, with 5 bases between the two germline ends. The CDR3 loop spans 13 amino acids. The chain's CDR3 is CSVEVQSGNTIYF. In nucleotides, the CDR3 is TGCAGCGTTGAAGTACAGTCTGGAAACACCATATATTTT.

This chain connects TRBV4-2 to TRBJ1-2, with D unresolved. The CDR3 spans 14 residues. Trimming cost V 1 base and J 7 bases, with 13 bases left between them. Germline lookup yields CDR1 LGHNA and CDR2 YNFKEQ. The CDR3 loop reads CASSQVAAGSGYTF. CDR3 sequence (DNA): TGTGCCAGCAGCCAAGTCGCGGCTGGCTCTGGCTACACCTTC.

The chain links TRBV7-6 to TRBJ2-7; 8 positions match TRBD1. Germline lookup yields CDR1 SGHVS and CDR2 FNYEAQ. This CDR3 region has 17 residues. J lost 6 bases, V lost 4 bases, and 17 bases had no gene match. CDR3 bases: TGTGCCAGCAGCTCCCATACCTTGGGCAGGGGGCGTTCCGAGCAGTACTTC. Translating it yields CASSSHTLGRGRSEQYF.